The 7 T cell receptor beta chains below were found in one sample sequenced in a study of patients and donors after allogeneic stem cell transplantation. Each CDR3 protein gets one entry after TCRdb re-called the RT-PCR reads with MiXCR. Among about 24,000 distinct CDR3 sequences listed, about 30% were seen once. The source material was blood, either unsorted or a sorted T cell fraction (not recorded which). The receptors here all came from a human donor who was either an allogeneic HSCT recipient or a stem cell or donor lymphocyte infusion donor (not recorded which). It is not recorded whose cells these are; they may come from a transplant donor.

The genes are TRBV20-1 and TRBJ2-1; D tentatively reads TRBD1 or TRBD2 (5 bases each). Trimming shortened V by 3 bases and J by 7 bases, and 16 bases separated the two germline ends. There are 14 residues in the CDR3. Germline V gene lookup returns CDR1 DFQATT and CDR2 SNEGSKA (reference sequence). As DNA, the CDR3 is TGCAGTGCTAGGGGTCCACGGGGCGGGAATGAGCAGTTCTTC. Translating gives CSARGPRGGNEQFF.

Here the CDR3 reads CASSVEGLSYEQYV. In nucleotides, the CDR3 is TGTGCCAGCAGCGTAGAAGGGCTCTCCTACGAGCAGTACGTC. The chain links TRBV9 to TRBJ2-7; D remains unclear. The germline CDR1 and CDR2 sequences are SGDLS and YYNGEE. V was shortened by 0 bases and J by 0 bases, with 7 bases between the two germline ends. The length of the CDR3 is 14 residues.

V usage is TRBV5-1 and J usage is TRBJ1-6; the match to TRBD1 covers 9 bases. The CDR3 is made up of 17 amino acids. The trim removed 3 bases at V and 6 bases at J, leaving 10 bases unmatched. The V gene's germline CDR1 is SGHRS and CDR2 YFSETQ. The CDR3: CASSSTGTGPPNSPLHF. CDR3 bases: TGCGCCAGCAGCTCCACCGGGACAGGGCCCCCTAATTCACCCCTCCACTTT.

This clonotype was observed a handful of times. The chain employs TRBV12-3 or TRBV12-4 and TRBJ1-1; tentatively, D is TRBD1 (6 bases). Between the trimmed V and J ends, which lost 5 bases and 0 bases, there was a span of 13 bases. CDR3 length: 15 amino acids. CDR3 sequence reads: CASSPGEGVNTEAFF. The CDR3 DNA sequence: TGTGCCAGCAGTCCCGGAGAGGGGGTGAACACTGAAGCTTTCTTT.

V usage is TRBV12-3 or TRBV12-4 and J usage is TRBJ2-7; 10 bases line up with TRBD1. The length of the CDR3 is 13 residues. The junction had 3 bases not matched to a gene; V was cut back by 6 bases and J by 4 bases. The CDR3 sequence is CASRRQGAYEQYF. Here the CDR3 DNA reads TGTGCCAGCAGGAGACAGGGGGCTTACGAGCAGTACTTC.

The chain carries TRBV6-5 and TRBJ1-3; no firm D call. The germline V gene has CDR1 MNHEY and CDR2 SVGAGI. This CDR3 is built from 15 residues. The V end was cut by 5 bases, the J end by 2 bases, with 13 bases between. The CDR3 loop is CASSITTAPGNTIYF. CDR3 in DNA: TGTGCCAGCAGTATTACAACAGCCCCTGGAAACACCATATATTTT.

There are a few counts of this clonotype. DNA of the CDR3: TGCGCCAGCAGCTCCATGGGGACAGGAGCTTTCTTT. Protein product: CASSSMGTGAFF. This chain uses TRBV5-1 with TRBJ1-1, with 8 positions matching TRBD1. J was trimmed by 10 bases and V by 3 bases; bases with no gene match: 5. Germline CDR1 SGHRS, CDR2 YFSETQ. The CDR3 covers 12 residues.